One and the same sample provided the 10 T cell receptor beta chains below, sequenced in a study of T cell responses to AZD1222 COVID-19 vaccine. Profiled with immunoSEQ multiplex PCR; TCRdb holds only in-frame clones, not every one. The data contain over 130,000 clones, about 92% of them seen just once; the ten biggest clones take up around 4.7%. The specimen comprised peripheral blood, sampled on day 0 of AZD1222 vaccination. The receptors come from an adult in good health.

The chain links TRBV18 to TRBJ1-2, with D perhaps TRBD1 (6 bases). The germline CDR1 and CDR2 sequences are KGHSH and LQKENI. V was clipped by 3 bases and J by 8 bases, with 10 bases between them. The CDR3 totals 12 residues. The CDR3, as DNA: TGTGCCAGCTCACCCTCAACAGGGGGCTACACCTTC. Residues: CASSPSTGGYTF.

The rearrangement joins TRBV7-2 to TRBJ2-7, with D uncertain. The CDR3 runs to 14 residues. From germline, CDR1 is SGHTA and CDR2 FQGNSA. V was cut by 7 bases and J by 2 bases, with 15 bases left in between. CDR3 sequence reads: CASTPPRPPYEQYF. The CDR3, as DNA: TGTGCCAGCACCCCCCCCCGGCCTCCCTACGAGCAGTACTTC.

V is TRBV7-2 and J is TRBJ2-1; D may be TRBD1 or TRBD2 (6 bases each). Germline V CDR1 and CDR2: SGHTA, FQGNSA. Between the trimmed V and J ends, which lost 5 bases and 1 base, there was a span of 18 bases. The CDR3 length is 17 residues. CDR3 nucleotides: TGTGCCAGCAGCCGCCATGGACCGGGGGCTTCCTACAATGAGCAGTTCTTC. Residues: CASSRHGPGASYNEQFF.

This clone was seen once. V is TRBV7-2 and J is TRBJ2-1, with no clear D. CDR3 length: 16 residues. Germline CDR1 reads SGHTA; CDR2 reads FQGNSA. V lost 1 base and J 6 bases, leaving 16 bases between the germline ends. The CDR3 region has the DNA TGTGCCAGCAGCTTAGATTCGCCCAGACCCGCCAATGAGCAGTTCTTC. This gives the protein CASSLDSPRPANEQFF.

The V gene is TRBV10-3, the J gene TRBJ2-2, with no clear D. In germline, CDR1 is ENHRY, CDR2 SYGVKD. CDR3 size: 17 residues. Deletions cut 0 bases from V and 3 bases from J, with 14 bases between. CDR3 in DNA: TGTGCCATCAGTGAGTCGGAAAGGACGGACGACACCGGGGAGCTGTTTTTT. This sequence encodes CAISESERTDDTGELFF.

The chain links TRBV4-3 to TRBJ2-5; D gene uncertain. The germline CDR1 and CDR2 sequences are LGHNA and YSLEER. This CDR3 is 15 amino acids long. V lost 3 bases, J lost 1 base, and 12 bases lay in between. CDR3 protein: CASSQTSGRQETQYF. The CDR3 DNA reads as TGCGCCAGCAGCCAGACGTCAGGCCGCCAAGAGACCCAGTACTTC.

This sequence joins TRBV18 and TRBJ1-2, with D maybe TRBD1 (6 bases). The ends were cut back, 4 bases at V and 1 base at J, with 10 bases in the middle. Germline lookup yields CDR1 KGHSH and CDR2 LQKENI. CDR3 length equals 14 residues. CDR3: CASSQGDGNYGYTF. CDR3 coding DNA: TGTGCCAGCTCACAGGGGGACGGTAACTATGGCTACACCTTC.

This clone was seen a single time. This rearrangement joins TRBV28 to TRBJ1-6; weak D call: TRBD1 (5 bases). Germline CDR1 and CDR2: MDHEN and SYDVKM. The CDR3 is made up of 14 amino acids. Trimming left V 3 bases short and J 7 bases short, with 10 bases between. For the CDR3, the DNA is TGTGCCAGCAGTTTCGGGGCACTCAATTCACCCCTCCACTTT. Its protein is CASSFGALNSPLHF.

In regard to this clone: Other DNA sequences within the sample encode an identical CDR3. The chain carries TRBV29-1 and TRBJ2-1; unclear D gene. This CDR3 comprises 11 residues. The V end lost 4 bases, the J end lost 1 base, and 2 bases lay between the germline ends. Germline lookup yields CDR1 SQVTM and CDR2 ANQGSEA. CDR3 in amino acids: CSVGSYNEQFF. The DNA for the CDR3 is TGCAGCGTTGGGTCCTACAATGAGCAGTTCTTC.

In this sample, this clone turned up once. This rearrangement joins TRBV7-2 to TRBJ2-7, with 9 bases aligning to TRBD2. The V segment lost 1 base and the J segment 2 bases; nucleotides outside the gene matches: 6. The CDR3 is 16 residues long. The V gene's germline CDR1 is SGHTA and CDR2 FQGNSA. The CDR3 reads CASSLDSGGLPYEQYF. DNA of the CDR3: TGTGCCAGCAGCTTAGATAGCGGGGGACTCCCCTACGAGCAGTACTTC.